These T cell receptor beta chains were read from a single sample in a study of T-cell reconstitution after alpha-beta-depleted transplantation in children. MiXCR, run by TCRdb on the PCR reads, gives a single entry per CDR3 protein. The sample records a few hundred thousand distinct CDR3 sequences, 7.5% to 10% being singletons. The starting material was PBMCs from the stem cell graft donor, obtained from the stem cell graft. These receptors were taken from a human donor who donated a stem cell graft to a child with SCID. CDR3s include the opening cysteine and the closing phenylalanine or tryptophan. Clone size is stated in some rows and not others, as once, few, many or a class when expanded.

J gene	V gene	clone size	CDR3 protein
TRBJ1-1	TRBV20-1	few	CSASGGVGEAFF
TRBJ1-2	TRBV12-3/TRBV12-4	many	CASSFGGQAGNGYTF
TRBJ1-5	TRBV18	-	CASSASDGNQPQHF
TRBJ2-3	TRBV24-1	many	CATTPGQSTDTQYF
TRBJ1-2	TRBV6-1	many	CASSEARDGYTF
TRBJ2-7	TRBV5-5	many	CASSRVVGGSYEQYF
TRBJ2-5	TRBV12-3/TRBV12-4	-	CASSLMGYGQETQYF
TRBJ1-5	TRBV4-3	many	CASSPSRGQWNQPQHF
TRBJ2-3	TRBV20-1	many	CSASSAGGTDTQYF
TRBJ1-4	TRBV7-9	many	CASSPPTGLGDEKLFF
TRBJ1-1	TRBV7-3	many	CASSLSGATEAFF
TRBJ1-1	TRBV5-1	many	CASSWDPMNTEAFF
TRBJ1-3	TRBV10-3	many	CAISQGADGNTIYF
TRBJ1-1	TRBV6-1	many	CASSHRWGSGTEAFF
TRBJ2-1	TRBV15	many	CATSMVAGLYNEQFF
TRBJ1-1	TRBV7-3	many	CASSKGFNTEAFF
TRBJ2-1	TRBV20-1	many	CSARARPEQFF
TRBJ2-7	TRBV7-8	many	CASSAIGRADNSYEQYF
TRBJ2-1	TRBV7-2	many	CASSLEAENEQFF
TRBJ1-5	TRBV19	many	CASSIWRGGQPQHF
TRBJ2-7	TRBV5-1	few	CASSLGLRGYEQYF
TRBJ2-5	TRBV20-1	many	CSAPSEGVKTQYF
TRBJ1-1	TRBV20-1	many	CSARDEGSYRDTEAFF
TRBJ2-2	TRBV2	-	CASSEWGLGEWNTGELFF
TRBJ2-5	TRBV5-1	many	CASSYRDRGEETQYF
TRBJ2-5	TRBV18	-	CASSPRKGYEETQYF
TRBJ2-7	TRBV6-5	-	CASSYKPGARLDEQYF
TRBJ2-2	TRBV7-2	once	CASSYSRGNTGELFF
TRBJ2-2	TRBV12-3/TRBV12-4	many	CASSLVGQNTGELFF
TRBJ2-2	TRBV6-5	many	CASSYLRGDTGELFF
TRBJ2-7	TRBV7-6	-	CASSLETSGESYEQYF
TRBJ1-5	TRBV5-1	many	CASSPLPDQPQHF
TRBJ1-6	TRBV6-5	many	CASSGRSSPLHF
TRBJ2-1	TRBV2	many	CASSAFAGGYDEQFF
TRBJ2-1	TRBV29-1	many	CSFNFGVYNEQFF
TRBJ2-5	TRBV12-3/TRBV12-4	many	CASSSLSRRNQAQYF
TRBJ1-1	TRBV3-1	many	CASRPGIRTEAFF
TRBJ2-2	TRBV2	-	CASRFSTNTGELFF
TRBJ2-3	TRBV6-5	many	CASSYTLAGGADTQYF
TRBJ2-1	TRBV29-1	many	CSVVGGVSYNEQFF
TRBJ1-2	TRBV4-2	many	CASSQDRVPYGYTF
TRBJ1-6	TRBV7-2	many	CASSFRRLGSSPLHF
TRBJ2-1	TRBV5-1	many	CASSLISGGGFNEQFF
TRBJ1-2	TRBV5-1	many	CASSIGMSGQGNYGYTF
TRBJ1-1	TRBV12-3/TRBV12-4	many	CASSLATEAFF
TRBJ2-3	TRBV5-1	many	CASSLALSGLPWDTQYF
TRBJ1-5	TRBV12-3/TRBV12-4	many	CASSPLSENQPQHF
TRBJ1-2	TRBV7-2	many	CASSQTPGNGYTF
TRBJ2-1	TRBV5-1	many	CASSLETGKTHNEQFF
TRBJ2-5	TRBV30	-	CAWTRLAGETQYF
TRBJ2-3	TRBV28	-	CASDRASLETDTQYF
TRBJ2-2	TRBV12-3/TRBV12-4	many	CASRGLPGTASRNTGELFF
TRBJ2-3	TRBV6-1	many	CASRGRGGTDTQYF